The 3 T cell receptor beta chains in this list originate from one sample, sequenced in a study of T cell repertoires in cytomegalovirus infection. TCRdb re-called the reads with MiXCR, one entry per CDR3 protein. The sample holds around 200,000 distinct CDR3 sequences; about a sixth are singletons and the top ten take roughly a quarter. The sequencing input was CD8+ T cells from PBMCs. These receptors were collected from a human donor in good health (CMV status not recorded). Some clones in this sample may be carry-over from other donors' samples.

This clonotype was picked up a small number of times. J is TRBJ2-3 and V is TRBV7-3, with 8 bases fitting TRBD1. The CDR3 extends over 19 amino acids. Losses at the gene ends were 3 bases for V and 0 bases for J; bases not matched to a gene: 14. Germline assignment: CDR1 SGHTA and CDR2 FQGTGA. CDR3 in DNA: TGTGCCAGCAGCTTCAAGACAGGGGTATGGGCTCGGAGCACAGATACGCAGTATTTT. It translates to CASSFKTGVWARSTDTQYF.

This clonotype turned up a few times. V is TRBV11-2 and J is TRBJ2-7; 8 nucleotides agree with TRBD1. V shed 8 bases and J 4 bases; nucleotides not matched to a gene: 10. The CDR3 extends over 14 amino acids. Germline V gene data show CDR1 as SGHAT and CDR2 as FQNNGV. The CDR3: CASRPRQGWYEQYF. The CDR3 nucleotides are TGTGCCAGCCGACCCCGACAGGGGTGGTACGAGCAGTACTTC.

The CDR3 here is CSARDGGTNQPQHF. CDR3 in DNA: TGCAGTGCTAGAGATGGGGGGACCAATCAGCCCCAGCATTTT. The chain employs TRBV20-1 and TRBJ1-5; TRBD1 might be the D (5 bases). The germline CDR1 and CDR2 sequences are DFQATT and SNEGSKA (reference sequence). This CDR3 comprises 14 residues. With 0 bases removed from V and 3 bases from J, the gap between germline ends came to 9 bases.